The 20 T cell receptor beta chains below were found in one sample sequenced in a study of blood T cell repertoires in COVID-19. Here immunoSEQ multiplex PCR was the method, and the copy in TCRdb shows in-frame clones only, minus some. Of over 45,000 clones listed, roughly nine tenths were seen once; the top ten hold 43%. The sample taken for sequencing was peripheral blood. The origin of the receptors is a woman between 55 and 75 years old with COVID-19, enrolled during active disease.

This clone has just one count. The rearrangement links TRBV5-1 to TRBJ1-5, with 7 positions matching TRBD1. CDR3 length: 15 residues. Germline V gene sequence: CDR1 SGHRS, CDR2 YFSETQ. V dropped 0 bases and J dropped 0; count of bases not matched to a gene: 0. CDR3: CASSLGQGSNQPQHF. The CDR3 nucleotides read TGCGCCAGCAGCTTGGGACAGGGTAGCAATCAGCCCCAGCATTTT.

This chain uses TRBV19 with TRBJ1-2; 7 nucleotides agree with TRBD1. CDR3 size: 15 residues. J gave up 7 bases and V 5 bases, and 13 bases lay outside the gene matches. CDR1 is LNHDA, CDR2 SQIVND, per germline (reference sequence). The CDR3 protein is CASSPGDSRVSGYTF. The CDR3, as DNA: TGTGCCAGTAGTCCTGGGGACAGTCGTGTGAGTGGCTACACCTTC.

The chain combines TRBV30 with TRBJ2-1, with 7 bases that match TRBD1. This CDR3 spans 14 amino acids. Germline V lookup: CDR1 GTSNPN, CDR2 SVGIG (reference sequence). V lost 2 bases to trimming and J lost 15 bases; unmatched junction nucleotides: 16. CDR3 sequence: CAWSLKFRDSQRFF. In DNA, the CDR3 is TGTGCCTGGAGTCTCAAATTCCGGGACAGCCAGCGGTTCTTC.

In its sample, this clone was seen once. The chain has TRBV15 and TRBJ2-2; tentative D call: TRBD1 (7 bases). Trimming took 2 bases from V and 4 from J, leaving 20 bases between them. The CDR3 covers 18 residues. The germline V gene has CDR1 LNHNV and CDR2 YYDKDF (reference sequence). This CDR3 reads CATSRPLFRGAVTGELFF. In nucleotides, the CDR3 is TGTGCCACCAGCAGACCCCTATTCAGGGGGGCGGTCACCGGGGAGCTGTTTTTT.

The chain carries TRBV4-3 and TRBJ2-3; maybe TRBD1 (5 bases). The germline V gene encodes CDR1 LGHNA and CDR2 YSLEER. Trimming cost V 1 base and J 3 bases, with 11 bases left between them. This CDR3 region has 15 residues. The DNA for the CDR3 is TGCGCCAGCAGCCAAGCCCCTCAGGGAACAGATACGCAGTATTTT. Translating gives CASSQAPQGTDTQYF.

The chain combines TRBV4-3 with TRBJ2-1; D unresolved. CDR1 LGHNA and CDR2 YSLEER come from the germline V gene. V lost 0 bases and J lost 15, with 18 bases in between. This CDR3 is built from 14 residues. CDR3 residues: CASSQDLLVGYAFF. The CDR3 DNA follows: TGCGCCAGCAGCCAAGATCTTCTAGTTGGGTACGCGTTCTTC.

The V gene is TRBV28, the J gene TRBJ2-1, with a weak D call TRBD2 (6 bases). The CDR3 covers 11 residues. Trimming pared 6 bases from V and 10 bases from J, leaving 10 bases between. The germline gives CDR1 MDHEN, CDR2 SYDVKM. The CDR3 loop reads CASSWGREQFF. CDR3 bases: TGTGCCAGCAGCTGGGGGAGGGAGCAGTTCTTC. The variable domain in full, completed from reference TRBV28 and TRBJ2-1, reads DVKVTQSSRYLVKRTGEKVFLECVQDMDHENMFWYRQDPGLGLRLIYFSYDVKMKEKGDIPEGYSVSREKKERFSLILESASTNQTSMYLCASSWGREQFFGPGTRLTVL.

The V and J genes are TRBV4-3 and TRBJ1-4; a weak D match, TRBD1 (6 bases). This CDR3 contains 16 residues. V was clipped by 6 bases and J by 3 bases, with 17 bases between them. The germline V gene has CDR1 LGHNA and CDR2 YSLEER. CDR3 residues: CASSSDRFGANEKLFF. The CDR3 region has the DNA TGCGCCAGCAGTTCTGACAGGTTTGGGGCTAATGAAAAACTGTTTTTT.

The V and J genes are TRBV6-1 and TRBJ1-5; D is unresolved. The CDR3 spans 14 residues. V dropped 1 base and J dropped 9 bases, with 13 bases sitting between them. Germline assignment: CDR1 MNHNS and CDR2 SASEGT. The chain's CDR3 is CASSEGTPILPQHF. DNA for the CDR3: TGTGCCAGCAGTGAAGGGACTCCAATTTTGCCCCAGCATTTT.

The V call is TRBV3-1 (or the pseudogene TRBV3-2), the J call TRBJ2-1; 14 nucleotides match TRBD2. V lost 5 bases and J lost 9; bases outside the gene matches: 9. This CDR3 is 16 amino acids long. The germline V gene has CDR1 LGHDT and CDR2 YNNKEL (reference sequence). Written as DNA, the CDR3 is TGTGCCAGCAGCTTAATCGGGACTAGCGGGAGTAGTGAGCAGTTCTTC. This gives the protein CASSLIGTSGSSEQFF.

V gene TRBV27 combines with J gene TRBJ2-2; 7 bases are a match to TRBD1. The junction had 12 bases not matched to a gene; V was cut back by 5 bases and J by 6 bases. Germline CDR1 reads MNHEY; CDR2 reads SMNVEV (reference sequence). The CDR3 has 16 amino acids. The CDR3: CASSPKPRGRPGELFF. CDR3 in DNA: TGTGCCAGCAGTCCTAAACCGAGGGGGCGCCCCGGGGAGCTGTTTTTT.

This clone was counted once. CDR3 DNA sequence: TGTGCCAGCAGCTTCGTACGGGGTGGAGCCTATGGCTACACCTTC. Its translation is CASSFVRGGAYGYTF. The V gene is TRBV5-6, the J gene TRBJ1-2; D gene ambiguous. In germline, CDR1 is SGHDT, CDR2 YYEEEE. The CDR3 totals 15 residues. V was cut by 2 bases and J by 4 bases, with 15 bases left in between.

This clone has a handful of counts. The chain employs TRBV6-5 and TRBJ2-7; perhaps TRBD1 as D (5 bases). Per the germline V gene, CDR1 is MNHEY and CDR2 is SVGAGI. This CDR3 region has 11 residues. Trimming removed 5 bases at V and 6 bases at J, with 8 bases between. CDR3 loop: CASSQGVEQYF. The CDR3 DNA sequence: TGTGCCAGCAGTCAGGGTGTCGAGCAGTACTTC.

J is TRBJ2-7 and V is TRBV6-5; 7 bases are shared with TRBD1. In germline, CDR1 is MNHEY, CDR2 SVGAGI. The CDR3 length is 13 residues. J was trimmed by 3 bases and V by 8 bases; bases with no gene match: 7. In DNA, the CDR3 is TGTGCCAGCGGAACCGGGACAGACTACGAGCAGTACTTC. Protein sequence: CASGTGTDYEQYF.

The chain joins TRBV5-4 to TRBJ2-5; 7 bases agree with TRBD2. The CDR3 covers 15 residues. CDR1 is SGHNT, CDR2 YYREEE, per germline (reference sequence). The V gene end was trimmed by 2 bases and the J gene end by 1 base; junction bases not matched to a gene: 5. The CDR3 DNA follows: TGTGCCAGCAGCTTCGGCGGGGGAGTCCAAGAGACCCAGTACTTC. The encoded protein is CASSFGGGVQETQYF. Using reference TRBV5-4 and TRBJ2-5 for the parts outside the CDR3, the full variable domain is ETGVTQSPTHLIKTRGQQVTLRCSSQSGHNTVSWYQQALGQGPQFIFQYYREEENGRGNFPPRFSGLQFPNYSSELNVNALELDDSALYLCASSFGGGVQETQYFGPGTRLLVL.

A single count supports this clone. The J gene is TRBJ1-3, the V gene TRBV27; D not resolved. V lost 2 bases and J lost 0, with 11 bases in between. CDR3 size: 16 residues. The germline gives CDR1 MNHEY, CDR2 SMNVEV (reference sequence). The CDR3 here is CASSLVGASSGNTIYF. DNA for the CDR3: TGTGCCAGCAGTTTAGTGGGAGCATCCTCTGGAAACACCATATATTTT.

The CDR3 loop is CASSLDSTDTQYF. The CDR3 bases are TGTGCCAGCAGCTTGGACTCCACAGATACGCAGTATTTT. V gene TRBV5-4 combines with J gene TRBJ2-3; D is ambiguous. The CDR3 extends over 13 amino acids. Between the trimmed V and J ends, which lost 0 bases and 2 bases, there was a span of 4 bases. The germline V gene has CDR1 SGHNT and CDR2 YYREEE (reference sequence).

This chain uses TRBV18 with TRBJ2-5; D is possibly TRBD2 (6 bases). The CDR3 is 16 residues long. Germline V CDR1 and CDR2: KGHSH, LQKENI. The ends were cut back, 0 bases at V and 2 bases at J, with 13 bases in the middle. The CDR3 nucleotides read TGTGCCAGCTCACCACCGCCCGGGAGAACTCAAGAGACCCAGTACTTC. It is translated as CASSPPPGRTQETQYF.

The chain couples TRBV4-1 to TRBJ1-3; no definite D call. The CDR3 is made up of 15 amino acids. Germline V gives CDR1 MGHRA, CDR2 YSYEKL. Deletions cut 4 bases from V and 6 bases from J, with 16 bases between. Here the CDR3 reads CASSRAGNPINTIYF. CDR3 sequence (DNA): TGCGCCAGCAGCCGGGCCGGGAACCCGATAAACACCATATATTTT.

The genes are TRBV7-8 and TRBJ2-7; D possibly corresponds to TRBD2 (6 bases). The CDR3 consists of 15 residues. The V gene's germline CDR1 is SGHVS and CDR2 FQNEAQ. V was cut by 5 bases and J by 3 bases, with 17 bases left in between. CDR3 DNA: TGTGCCAGCAGCAACCGGAGGGCTAGCAGCTACGAGCAGTACTTC. Amino acids: CASSNRRASSYEQYF.